Following are 27 T cell receptor beta chains from one sample sequenced in a study of cytomegalovirus exposure and HLA in healthy donors. The PCR used 60 Vbeta and 13 Jbeta primers. Produced via immunoSEQ multiplex PCR; TCRdb's table is partial and in-frame only. The repertoire holds 150,000 to 200,000 clones, with 81% as singletons. The sequenced sample consisted of PBMCs. The receptor source for this set is a man between 18 and 29 years old in good health and CMV-seronegative.

This clone has only one observation. The J gene is TRBJ2-3, the V gene TRBV6-5, with 11 bases identical to TRBD2. The germline V gene encodes CDR1 MNHEY and CDR2 SVGAGI. V shed 6 bases, J shed 1 base, and the junction held 3 bases outside the gene matches. This CDR3 spans 15 amino acids. The CDR3 here is CASSLLAGGTDTQYF. In DNA, the CDR3 is TGTGCCAGCAGCCTACTAGCGGGGGGCACAGATACGCAGTATTTT.

The gene calls are TRBV5-1 and TRBJ1-2; TRBD1 matches 9 bases. Germline V CDR1 and CDR2: SGHRS, YFSETQ. This CDR3 is 15 amino acids long. The V segment lost 3 bases and the J segment 8 bases; nucleotides outside the gene matches: 11. Here the CDR3 reads CASSSTPGQGSGYTF. CDR3 bases: TGCGCCAGCAGCTCGACTCCGGGACAGGGATCGGGCTACACCTTC.

About this clone itself: Its ends do not fully match the called genes, so a read error is possible. The chain links TRBV7-3 to TRBJ1-1; no clear D. The CDR3 runs 13 residues. Germline loops: CDR1 SGHTA, CDR2 FQGTGA. CDR3: CASSLTSNAEAFF. CDR3 sequence (DNA): TGTGCCAGCAGCTTGACTTCGAACGCTGAAGCTTTCTTT.

In its sample, this clone was seen once. The chain employs TRBV11-2 and TRBJ2-7; perhaps TRBD2 as D (6 bases). The germline gives CDR1 SGHAT, CDR2 FQNNGV. The germline V and J ends were trimmed by 5 bases and 5 bases, with 19 bases remaining between them. This CDR3 region has 15 residues. The DNA for the CDR3 is TGTGCCAGCAGCCTCAACCCGACTAGACCGAACGAGCAGTACTTC. Translating it yields CASSLNPTRPNEQYF.

This clone was detected only a few times. The J gene is TRBJ1-2, the V gene TRBV28; 7 positions match TRBD1. The J segment lost 4 bases and the V segment lost 4 bases, leaving 3 bases of the junction unmatched. From germline, CDR1 is MDHEN and CDR2 SYDVKM. The CDR3 runs to 13 residues. In DNA form, the CDR3 reads TGTGCCAGCAGTTCCTACAGGGGCTATGGCTACACCTTC. This codes for CASSSYRGYGYTF.

The CDR3 coding sequence is TGTGCCAGTAATCGGCAGGAGGACGAAAAACTGTTTTTT. Its protein is CASNRQEDEKLFF. The chain links TRBV19 to TRBJ1-4; D not resolved. The CDR3 loop spans 13 amino acids. Germline lookup yields CDR1 LNHDA and CDR2 SQIVND (reference sequence). Trimming took 7 bases from V and 8 from J, leaving 14 bases between them.

This rearrangement joins TRBV7-9 to TRBJ1-4, with 10 bases that match TRBD1. The CDR3 spans 15 residues. Germline-derived CDR1 and CDR2 are SEHNR and FQNEAQ (reference sequence). V lost 6 bases, J lost 7 bases, and 8 bases stayed unmatched. CDR3 protein: CASSQPGQGSEKLFF. The CDR3, as DNA: TGTGCCAGCAGTCAACCGGGACAGGGGAGTGAAAAACTGTTTTTT. Looking up the rest from reference TRBV7-9 and TRBJ1-4 gives the full variable domain: DTGVSQNPRHKITKRGQNVTFRCDPISEHNRLYWYRQTLGQGPEFLTYFQNEAQLEKSRLLSDRFSAERPKGSFSTLEIQRTEQGDSAMYLCASSQPGQGSEKLFFGSGTQLSVL.

The chain couples TRBV5-4 to TRBJ2-1; perhaps TRBD2 as D (7 bases). This CDR3 comprises 16 residues. V was cut by 0 bases and J by 2 bases, with 12 bases left in between. CDR1 is SGHNT, CDR2 YYREEE, per germline (reference sequence). The CDR3 DNA is TGTGCCAGCAGCTTGGAGGGGGGGGCACCCTACAATGAGCAGTTCTTC. Its translation: CASSLEGGAPYNEQFF. Filled out from reference TRBV5-4 and TRBJ2-1, the complete variable domain reads ETGVTQSPTHLIKTRGQQVTLRCSSQSGHNTVSWYQQALGQGPQFIFQYYREEENGRGNFPPRFSGLQFPNYSSELNVNALELDDSALYLCASSLEGGAPYNEQFFGPGTRLTVL.

In this sample, this clone turned up a few times. The chain joins TRBV9 to TRBJ2-5; TRBD2 matches at 11 bases. After removal of 1 base from V and 5 bases from J, the junction contained 7 bases not matched to a gene. Germline values: CDR1 SGDLS, CDR2 YYNGEE. This CDR3 has 16 residues. The CDR3, as DNA: TGTGCCAGCAGCGTATCGACTAGCGGGATAGGGGAGACCCAGTACTTC. It yields the protein CASSVSTSGIGETQYF.

V and J are TRBV9 and TRBJ2-2; possible D gene TRBD1, 6 bases. The germline CDR1 and CDR2 sequences are SGDLS and YYNGEE. V was cut by 2 bases and J by 6 bases, with 8 bases left in between. The CDR3 is 13 amino acids. CDR3: CASSVQGPGELFF. The CDR3 nucleotides are TGTGCCAGCAGCGTCCAGGGGCCCGGGGAGCTGTTTTTT.

In this sample, this clone turned up a few times. V usage is TRBV28 and J usage is TRBJ2-1, with D tentatively TRBD2 (6 bases). Trimming took off 3 bases at V and 0 bases at J, with 15 bases between the two ends. The CDR3 consists of 17 residues. Germline loops: CDR1 MDHEN, CDR2 SYDVKM. CDR3 nucleotide sequence: TGTGCCAGCAGTTTGTATGCCGGGACTGCCTCCTACAATGAGCAGTTCTTC. It codes for CASSLYAGTASYNEQFF.

The chain combines TRBV29-1 with TRBJ1-2; 8 bases are shared with TRBD1. The germline CDR1 and CDR2 sequences are SQVTM and ANQGSEA. The CDR3 contains 13 residues. The junction had 5 bases not matched to a gene; V was cut back by 5 bases and J by 3 bases. The CDR3 loop reads CSVSTGGDYGYTF. The CDR3 DNA sequence: TGCAGCGTTTCCACAGGGGGGGACTATGGCTACACCTTC.

The V and J genes are TRBV27 and TRBJ2-7; TRBD2 agrees at 7 bases. V was clipped by 0 bases and J by 3 bases; unmatched bases: 8. This CDR3 comprises 16 residues. Germline lookup yields CDR1 MNHEY and CDR2 SMNVEV (reference sequence). The CDR3 sequence: CASSLSQSAGRYEQYF. The CDR3 coding sequence is TGTGCCAGCAGTTTATCGCAATCAGCGGGACGCTACGAGCAGTACTTC.

J is TRBJ2-3 and V is TRBV7-3; perhaps TRBD2 as D (5 bases). Germline V gene lookup returns CDR1 SGHTA and CDR2 FQGTGA. The length of the CDR3 is 15 residues. Trimming removed 3 bases at V and 2 bases at J, with 12 bases between. CDR3 sequence (DNA): TGTGCCAGCAGCTTGGACTTTGTTAACACAGATACGCAGTATTTT. Encoded protein: CASSLDFVNTDTQYF.

The gene calls are TRBV28 and TRBJ1-3; the match to TRBD1 covers 7 bases. CDR1 is MDHEN and CDR2 is SYDVKM in the germline V gene. V was pared by 6 bases and J by 7 bases, with 24 bases of the junction left unmatched. This CDR3 is built from 19 residues. This CDR3 is CASSQPGTVEIMQVNTIYF. CDR3 nucleotide sequence: TGTGCCAGCAGCCAGCCCGGGACAGTGGAAATCATGCAGGTGAACACCATATATTTT.

This clone was recorded only once. This chain uses TRBV30 with TRBJ2-7; 8 bases fit TRBD1. V trimming: 1 base; J trimming: 2 bases; junction bases outside the gene matches: 7. The CDR3 loop spans 15 amino acids. Germline assignment: CDR1 GTSNPN and CDR2 SVGIG (reference sequence). The CDR3 DNA follows: TGTGCCTGGAGTGAGGTGCGGGACAGGCCCTACGAGCAGTACTTC. Protein product: CAWSEVRDRPYEQYF.

The chain recombines TRBV18 with TRBJ1-4; D might be TRBD1 (6 bases). The CDR3 runs to 15 residues. Germline CDR1 reads KGHSH; CDR2 reads LQKENI. V was trimmed by 3 bases and J by 4 bases, leaving 12 bases between them. CDR3 nucleotide sequence: TGTGCCAGCTCACCGTCTGGACAGTTTAATGAAAAACTGTTTTTT. It translates to CASSPSGQFNEKLFF.

This chain links TRBV6-1 with TRBJ2-5; 10 bases map to TRBD1. This CDR3 spans 15 amino acids. The germline V gene has CDR1 MNHNS and CDR2 SASEGT. Losses at the gene ends were 3 bases for V and 4 bases for J; bases not matched to a gene: 5. The DNA of the CDR3 is TGTGCCAGCAGTGATCCGGGACAGGGGCGAGAGACCCAGTACTTC. This encodes CASSDPGQGRETQYF.

The chain employs TRBV7-9 and TRBJ1-5; no definite D call. V lost 0 bases and J 6 bases, leaving 9 bases between the germline ends. The CDR3 contains 14 residues. CDR1 is SEHNR, CDR2 FQNEAQ, per germline (reference sequence). CDR3 residues: CASSLATDPQPQHF. The DNA of the CDR3 is TGTGCCAGCAGCTTAGCTACAGATCCTCAGCCCCAGCATTTT.

This clone has only one observation. The V gene is TRBV5-6, the J gene TRBJ2-1; 8 positions match TRBD1. V lost 4 bases to trimming and J lost 3 bases; unmatched junction nucleotides: 6. Germline V gene sequence: CDR1 SGHDT, CDR2 YYEEEE. There are 15 residues in the CDR3. CDR3 residues: CASSTWTGNYNEQFF. The CDR3 nucleotides are TGTGCCAGCAGCACCTGGACAGGGAACTACAATGAGCAGTTCTTC.

The sample holds a few counts of this clone. The rearrangement joins TRBV5-1 to TRBJ2-7, with D possibly being TRBD2 (5 bases). Per germline, CDR1 SGHRS and CDR2 YFSETQ. The CDR3 runs to 14 residues. Trimming took off 4 bases at V and 0 bases at J, with 11 bases between the two ends. This CDR3 is CASSPDGNSYEQYF. CDR3 coding DNA: TGCGCCAGCAGCCCGGACGGGAACTCCTACGAGCAGTACTTC.

This clone was counted once. This chain links TRBV19 with TRBJ1-6, with 10 bases fitting TRBD1. After removal of 3 bases from V and 8 bases from J, the junction contained 7 bases not matched to a gene. This CDR3 contains 16 residues. Germline-derived CDR1 and CDR2 are LNHDA and SQIVND (reference sequence). For the CDR3, the DNA is TGTGCCAGTAGTATCCAGGGACAGGGGTTTGATTCACCCCTCCACTTT. Translation gives CASSIQGQGFDSPLHF.

This clone appeared a single time. This chain uses TRBV5-4 with TRBJ1-2, with D possibly TRBD1 on 5 matching bases. V shed 4 bases and J shed 4 bases, with 11 bases lying between them. The CDR3 is made up of 13 amino acids. The germline CDR1 and CDR2 sequences are SGHNT and YYREEE (reference sequence). DNA for the CDR3: TGTGCCAGCAGCGAGGGACTGCCCTATGGCTACACCTTC. It codes for CASSEGLPYGYTF.

The chain has TRBV7-2 and TRBJ2-3, with 13 bases that match TRBD2. In germline, CDR1 is SGHTA, CDR2 FQGNSA. This CDR3 has 16 residues. Trimming took 5 bases from V and 4 from J; bases not matched to a gene: 6. The CDR3 is CASSTRLAGGADTQYF. The CDR3 DNA reads as TGTGCCAGCAGCACCCGACTAGCGGGAGGAGCAGATACGCAGTATTTT.

This clone turned up a few times. The J gene is TRBJ2-1, the V gene TRBV25-1; TRBD1 matches at 8 bases. The junction had 2 bases not matched to a gene; V was cut back by 6 bases and J by 4 bases. This CDR3 comprises 13 residues. The V gene's germline CDR1 is MGHDK and CDR2 SYGVNS. CDR3 DNA: TGTGCCAGCAGCCGGGACAGGTACAATGAGCAGTTCTTC. It encodes CASSRDRYNEQFF.

V usage is TRBV28 and J usage is TRBJ2-7, with 8 bases fitting TRBD1. Germline assignment: CDR1 MDHEN and CDR2 SYDVKM. V was pared by 5 bases and J by 5 bases, with 17 bases of the junction left unmatched. The CDR3 has 17 amino acids. CDR3 in DNA: TGTGCCAGCAGTCTTCCCGGACAGGGAGGCTTTGTGAACGAGCAGTACTTC. Translating gives CASSLPGQGGFVNEQYF.

The chain is built from TRBV7-9 and TRBJ2-5; TRBD2 matches 8 bases. Per the germline V gene, CDR1 is SEHNR and CDR2 is FQNEAQ (reference sequence). The CDR3 contains 17 residues. Trimming cost V 6 bases and J 5 bases; bases outside gene matches: 17. CDR3 region: CASSPLSGGVKGETQYF. In DNA, the CDR3 is TGTGCCAGCAGTCCACTCTCGGGAGGGGTAAAAGGGGAGACCCAGTACTTC.